The rows below give T cell receptor beta chains drawn from one sample of a study of blood T cells in healthy people across ages. A single record per CDR3 protein comes from TCRdb applying MiXCR to the 5' RACE reads. The sample shows over 1,300,000 distinct CDR3 sequences, approximately 60% of them seen only once. The sample comprised blood. Every receptor here comes from a man aged 18 to 35 in good health. CDR3s leave out the opening cysteine and the closing phenylalanine or tryptophan. The order of the fields is V gene, CDR3 protein.

>TRBV27
ASSLPPPQGEQF
>TRBV20-1
SARLRTGANVLT
>TRBV27
ASSDYSGYTGELF
>TRBV20-1
SALSGENNEQF
>TRBV4-3
ASSQESRFRVTEAF
>TRBV7-9
ASSSGLAGVRGGNEQF
>TRBV29-1
SVDLVRGGETQY
>TRBV6-1
ASSEAAGGGGYEQF
>TRBV6-5
ASSYHSGRATDTQY
>TRBV29-1
SAISGSQGYGYT
>TRBV18
ASSWDGDQPQH
>TRBV27
ASSLSRVQPQH
>TRBV9
ASSVASLLGANVPT
>TRBV29-1
SVQGRLSEKLF
>TRBV7-2
ASSLGTVINEQF
>TRBV12-5
ASGFFRGGSSYEQY
>TRBV12-5
ASGIYRTGELF
>TRBV6-5
ASSRTSGRQGTQF
>TRBV12-3/TRBV12-4
ASSFTKQETQY
>TRBV6-5
ASSYAAVGPEAF
>TRBV7-8
ASSLEAAATYEQY
>TRBV21-1
ASSPRTGGAIGYT
>TRBV6-2/TRBV6-3
ASSYSRDSPTTQY
>TRBV4-1
ASSQDPRLAGGRGTQY
>TRBV15
ATSTETGPDTQY
>TRBV20-1
SARAGNTGELF
>TRBV7-9
ASSPLEGTETQY
>TRBV9
ASSAHDSGGQPQH
>TRBV20-1
SATTSGRSQETQY
>TRBV16
ASSQRPQGSTNYGYT
>TRBV2
ASSVGAYNSPLH
>TRBV7-9
ATSRTGLAGGEYNEQF
>TRBV20-1
SAWVNEKLF
>TRBV20-1
SAPSGQGGVEQF
>TRBV7-9
ASSFGGSQEQF
>TRBV29-1
SVEGTGSTDTQY
>TRBV10-3
AISPGGRGYGYT
>TRBV7-6
ASITAGGALETQY
>TRBV14
ASSQGTGTGHNEQF
>TRBV29-1
SVEQGIKDTEAF
>TRBV5-1
ASSSPSFQETQY
>TRBV28
ASSLDVNSGNTIY
>TRBV12-3/TRBV12-4
ASSRGSSYNEQF
>TRBV2
ASREGATAGGGYT
>TRBV27
ASSPRTGRGTGELF
>TRBV29-1
SVEAHGHEKLF
>TRBV2
ASSVAATSGRKGDTQY
>TRBV27
ASRTPGQGALDYGYT
>TRBV5-1
ASSLDVYRYEQY
>TRBV20-1
SARVLGGSSYEQY
>TRBV14
ASSQDPVQGDQPQH
>TRBV20-1
SASDGVTDTQY
>TRBV9
ASSRSGYTYEQY
>TRBV27
ASSLAPNRGNNEQF
>TRBV27
ASSTATSGPPRETQY
>TRBV4-1
ASSLGTDWDIQY
>TRBV6-2/TRBV6-3
ASSQSTLRDWSSNEQF
>TRBV11-3
ASSLAQGTQY
>TRBV20-1
SARRSNTGELF
>TRBV7-9
ASSLPAGSYNEQY